The entry below describes one TCR beta chain. The repertoire was sequenced with immunoSEQ multiplex PCR; TCRdb's copy has only in-frame clones and lacks some. The profile shows 250,000 to 400,000 clones, about 90% of them singletons. This sample was taken from a study of blood T cell repertoires in COVID-19. Study information: Samples taken during acute and convalescent COVID-19 were collected in the United States, Italy and Spain.

The CDR3 is 15 residues long. The trim removed 4 bases at V and 1 base at J, leaving 6 bases unmatched. Germline loops: CDR1 SGHRS, CDR2 YFSETQ. Each participant's cohort was designated according to participant-reported clinical history. Before being deemed recovered, Cohort 3 donors had two negative PCRs, clearance, or symptom resolution. The chain couples TRBV5-1 to TRBJ1-1; 8 bases are a match to TRBD1. The receptor's source is a woman aged 25 to 45 who had recovered from COVID-19. Specimen: PBMCs or T cells enriched from blood (not recorded which). This CDR3 reads CASSAAGTGNTEAFF. CDR3 in DNA: TGCGCCAGCAGCGCTGCCGGGACAGGGAACACTGAAGCTTTCTTT.